A single T cell receptor (beta chain) is shown here with its context. Its antigen is not yet known. Base-call qualities are not available, and no considerably larger clone is one nucleotide away. Amplification of TRB CDR3 regions from genomic DNA was performed at survey-level depth using the immunoSEQ two-step multiplex PCR. Synthetic inline TR CDR3 controls covering all V-J pairings were spiked into each PCR so that template counts could be estimated and amplification bias removed. Reads were processed so that amplification and sequencing bias were reduced, and quantification was performed against synthetic TR CDR3 analogs. The paper's processing steps were these. Raw data were processed in ImmunoSEQ Analyzer, with out-of-frame sequences and CDR3s containing stop codons removed, and gene names were assigned according to IMGT nomenclature. Normalized Shannon entropy, defined as 1 minus Pielou's evenness, was used to summarize repertoire diversity. Only TRB sequences sharing the V gene, the J gene and the CDR3 were counted as identical. Public PML clonotypes were defined as CDR3s shared by two or more PML-onset samples but absent from earlier samples, from controls, and from public databases. CDR3 amino acid composition by position was analyzed with Skylign using the observed count method. Held by TCRdb, this immuneACCESS table contains in-frame sequences only and omits some clones. Under half of the omission traces to an unresolved V gene where checked; the cause of the rest is unknown. That table is the source of V, J and clone size, and D and trimming were worked out from the DNA. The sample contains 25,000 to 30,000 clones, 75% to 90% of them found a single time. Jointly, the top ten make up around 11% of the sample.

The intended sense of this specimen's time point label: time of PML onset. In light of the paper, this sample's treatment or condition label describes: on natalizumab therapy at sampling. PML was diagnosed from clinical and MRI findings and confirmed by detection of JC virus DNA in cerebrospinal fluid. In the natalizumab-treated patients, PML developed after between about 16 and 56 months of natalizumab therapy. Every listed patient had earlier received interferon beta, and every PML patient was female. T3 blood samples were collected at the time of PML onset. Ficoll-Hypaque density gradient centrifugation was used to isolate peripheral blood mononuclear cells. This specimen comes from a study of multiple sclerosis patients with progressive multifocal leukoencephalopathy (dated by TCRdb to between 2018 and 2020). A note on the overall study: The study examined peripheral T and B cells of MS patients who developed PML (4 under natalizumab, 1 after alemtuzumab) and treated patients who did not. Longitudinal follow-up was performed in two natalizumab-treated patients who later developed PML, from before therapy through 6 and 12 months to PML onset. The goal of the study was to detect any JC virus-specific or public T-cell expansions that arose at the time of PML onset.

General findings and caveats noted by the study authors: TRB clones above 0.5% frequency appeared only in PML patients, but expanded clones at PML onset were already present before and during natalizumab therapy. When PML developed, neither common TRBV or TRBJ gene usage nor preferential TRBV-TRBJ pairings were detected. Lower normalized Shannon entropy suggested less diverse TRB repertoires in most PML patients, whereas the natalizumab-treated controls showed values near 1. Given the small, descriptive cohort, it remained unclear whether the study findings reflect JC virus infection or general immunocompromise. Analysis was limited to peripheral blood, even though cerebrospinal fluid or brain lymphocytes might be more informative for natalizumab-associated PML.

This TCR was sampled from a woman aged 25 to 39 with progressive multifocal leukoencephalopathy. Sequences were derived from PBMCs, sampled from a patient treated with natalizumab.

The bases are TGTGCCAGCAGCTCAACAGGGGGAAACACTGAAGCTTTCTTT. Translation gives CASSSTGGNTEAFF. Recombination connected TRBV7-8 to TRBJ1-1; TRBD1 fits 8 bases in the junction. The CDR1 and CDR2 encoded by the germline V gene are SGHVS and FQNEAQ. Inclusive of the bounding cysteine and phenylalanine, the CDR3 is 14 residues long. This entry keeps only the CDR3 DNA: 42 bases, framed from base 1. V and J are trimmed by 4 bases and 2 bases, and the gene matches miss 3 bases of the junction.